One T cell receptor beta chain is described in this entry. Germline CDR1 KGHDR, CDR2 SFDVKD. V was clipped by 9 bases and J by 5 bases; unmatched bases: 10. The CDR3 spans 14 residues. The sample originates from a study of blood T cell repertoires in COVID-19. Across the whole study: There were acute and convalescent COVID-19 samples, and they came from the United States, Italy and Spain. PBMCs, B-cell-depleted T cells, or T cells were the source of the cDNA or gDNA that made up the material.

Source study methods: Counts of nucleated cells, estimated from reference gene primer amplification, were obtained. Measured with immunoSEQ multiplex PCR; TCRdb has only the in-frame clones, and not every one. The V and J calls and clone size are taken from that table; D and trimming were inferred from the DNA. The table includes 100,000 to 150,000 clones, about 74% detected once. Material for sequencing was peripheral blood. The genes are TRBV24-1 and TRBJ2-3, with 7 bases matching TRBD1. This TCR was recovered from a man between 60 and 75 years old with acute or convalescent COVID-19. CDR3 in DNA: TGTGCCACCGGACAGGACGGCGTCCAAGATACGCAGTATTTT. Residues: CATGQDGVQDTQYF.